Listed below are T cell receptor beta chains from one sample, sequenced in a study of blood T cell repertoires in COVID-19. Clones were read by immunoSEQ multiplex PCR, and TCRdb kept only the in-frame ones, dropping some. This sample has some 150,000 clones; 87% occur once, and the top ten carry under 9%. The specimen was peripheral blood. Receptors were obtained from a woman in her forties or fifties with active or convalescent COVID-19. Each CDR3 is given with its conserved first and last residue. The D gene is left open where the match is weak. Where a row states a size, it is once, few, many or the class of an expanded clone; other rows omit it.

j_gene | v_gene | abundance | d_gene | CDR3aa | CDR3nt
TRBJ1-2 | TRBV6-6 | . | . | CASSYSDGGNYGYTF | TGTGCCAGCAGTTACTCGGATGGAGGAAACTATGGCTACACCTTC
TRBJ2-1 | TRBV6-6 | once | TRBD2 | CASSQLAGFYNEQFF | TGTGCCAGCAGTCAACTAGCGGGGTTCTACAATGAGCAGTTCTTC
TRBJ1-1 | TRBV7-2 | . | . | CASSSDPQNTEAFF | TGTGCCAGCAGCTCAGATCCACAGAACACTGAAGCTTTCTTT
TRBJ1-2 | TRBV7-2 | . | TRBD1 | CASSTGTGGGYTF | TGTGCCAGCAGCACCGGGACAGGGGGTGGCTACACCTTC
TRBJ2-5 | TRBV6-2/TRBV6-3 | . | TRBD2 | CASSTGTSGGFRETQYF | TGTGCCAGCAGTACCGGGACTAGCGGGGGGTTCAGAGAGACCCAGTACTTC
TRBJ1-2 | TRBV28 | . | . | CASSQGGTRNYGYTF | TGTGCCAGCAGCCAAGGGGGAACGCGTAACTATGGCTACACCTTC
TRBJ2-7 | TRBV6-2/TRBV6-3 | . | TRBD1 | CASSYSRQGSSYEQYF | TGTGCCAGCAGTTACTCGAGACAGGGGAGTTCCTACGAGCAGTACTTC
TRBJ1-5 | TRBV18 | . | TRBD1 | CASSPGQDQPQHF | TGTGCCAGCTCACCCGGACAGGATCAGCCCCAGCATTTT
TRBJ2-1 | TRBV5-1 | . | TRBD1 | CASGTGGAGEQFF | TGCGCCAGCGGTACAGGGGGCGCGGGGGAGCAGTTCTTC
TRBJ1-2 | TRBV4-3 | . | . | CASSPGGGGSYGYTF | TGCGCCAGCAGCCCCGGCGGGGGTGGTTCTTATGGCTACACCTTC
TRBJ2-2 | TRBV9 | . | TRBD1 | CASSVEQGATGELFF | TGTGCCAGCAGCGTAGAACAGGGGGCCACCGGGGAGCTGTTTTTT
TRBJ2-1 | TRBV7-8 | . | TRBD2 | CASSLDGTSGYNEQFF | TGTGCCAGCAGCTTGGACGGGACTAGCGGGTACAATGAGCAGTTCTTC
TRBJ1-2 | TRBV7-2 | . | TRBD1 | CASSLGGQDYGYTF | TGTGCCAGCAGCTTAGGGGGACAGGACTATGGCTACACCTTC
TRBJ2-1 | TRBV7-3 | . | . | CASSSYGMGNEQFF | TGTGCCAGCAGCTCCTACGGGATGGGGAATGAGCAGTTCTTC
TRBJ2-5 | TRBV6-5 | . | . | CASKLETAETQYF | TGTGCCAGCAAGCTAGAGACAGCGGAGACCCAGTACTTC
TRBJ1-4 | TRBV5-1 | medium-sized | TRBD1 | CASSSGTGQSNEKLFF | TGCGCCAGCAGCTCCGGGACAGGGCAATCTAATGAAAAACTGTTTTTT
TRBJ2-1 | TRBV11-2 | . | . | CASRGQQAYNEQFF | TGTGCCAGCAGGGGTCAACAGGCCTACAATGAGCAGTTCTTC
TRBJ2-1 | TRBV27 | . | . | CASSRELGNEQFF | TGTGCCAGCAGTCGGGAGCTAGGCAATGAGCAGTTCTTC
TRBJ1-1 | TRBV9 | . | TRBD1 | CASSVDAGGSNTEAFF | TGTGCCAGCAGCGTAGATGCAGGGGGGTCGAACACTGAAGCTTTCTTT
TRBJ1-1 | TRBV7-3 | . | . | CASSFTSGNTEAFF | TGTGCCAGCAGCTTTACGTCCGGGAACACTGAAGCTTTCTTT
TRBJ2-7 | TRBV18 | . | . | CASSPQRDFTYEQYF | TGTGCCAGCTCACCACAACGAGATTTCACCTACGAGCAGTACTTC
TRBJ1-1 | TRBV18 | . | . | CASSPKEAGNTEAFF | TGTGCCAGCTCACCAAAGGAGGCGGGAAACACTGAAGCTTTCTTT
TRBJ1-6 | TRBV27 | . | . | CASSSNKAGNSPLHF | TGTGCCAGCAGTTCCAACAAGGCGGGTAATTCACCCCTCCACTTT
TRBJ1-2 | TRBV6-1 | . | . | CASSDRGANYGYTF | TGTGCCAGCAGTGACAGGGGCGCAAACTATGGCTACACCTTC
TRBJ1-2 | TRBV9 | . | . | CASSVVGGFYGYTF | TGTGCCAGCAGCGTAGTAGGCGGGTTCTATGGCTACACCTTC
TRBJ2-7 | TRBV29-1 | . | TRBD2 | CSGRLAGSYEQYF | TGCAGCGGCAGACTAGCGGGGTCGTACGAGCAGTACTTC
TRBJ2-2 | TRBV24-1 | few | . | CATSAPTGRDTGELFF | TGTGCCACCAGTGCTCCGACAGGCCGTGACACCGGGGAGCTGTTTTTT
TRBJ2-2 | TRBV7-3 | . | TRBD2 | CASSNLAGAGGLAGELFF | TGTGCCAGCAGCAATCTCGCTGGGGCGGGAGGGTTGGCCGGGGAGCTGTTTTTT
TRBJ1-2 | TRBV24-1 | . | . | CATRGLGANGYTF | TGTGCCACCAGGGGGCTTGGGGCCAATGGCTACACCTTC
TRBJ1-1 | TRBV6-2/TRBV6-3 | few | . | CASSPPGGARVLTEAFF | TGTGCCAGCAGTCCCCCGGGGGGCGCGAGAGTTTTGACTGAAGCTTTCTTT
TRBJ1-1 | TRBV14 | once | . | CASSRGGPRAEAFF | TGTGCCAGCAGCCGCGGTGGGCCCAGGGCTGAAGCTTTCTTT
TRBJ1-2 | TRBV7-2 | . | TRBD1 | CASAGQANYGYTF | TGTGCCAGCGCGGGACAGGCTAACTATGGCTACACCTTC
TRBJ1-1 | TRBV27 | . | . | CASRFQGYTEAFF | TGTGCCAGCAGATTCCAGGGTTACACTGAAGCTTTCTTT
TRBJ1-5 | TRBV30 | . | . | CAWEGSGLPNQPQHF | TGTGCCTGGGAGGGTAGCGGCCTACCGAATCAGCCCCAGCATTTT
TRBJ2-5 | TRBV15 | . | . | CATSTPPGTQYF | TGTGCCACCAGCACGCCCCCGGGGACCCAGTACTTC
TRBJ2-5 | TRBV9 | . | TRBD2 | CASASGDSVSRETQYF | TGTGCCAGCGCTAGCGGGGACTCCGTCTCTAGGGAGACCCAGTACTTC
TRBJ2-7 | TRBV9 | . | . | CASSVDRGATYEQYF | TGTGCCAGCAGCGTTGATCGGGGGGCGACCTACGAGCAGTACTTC
TRBJ2-7 | TRBV4-2 | . | TRBD1 | CASSQEDRAYYEQYF | TGTGCCAGCAGCCAAGAAGACAGGGCCTACTACGAGCAGTACTTC
TRBJ2-1 | TRBV18 | once | TRBD1 | CASSPRDRPNEQFF | TGTGCCAGCTCACCGAGGGACAGACCGAATGAGCAGTTCTTC
TRBJ2-3 | TRBV6-4 | . | TRBD2 | CASSPAGVDTDTQYF | TGTGCCAGCAGCCCAGCGGGAGTGGACACAGATACGCAGTATTTT